Each of the 23 T cell receptor beta chains below was sequenced from the same sample in a study of cytomegalovirus exposure and HLA in healthy donors (dated by TCRdb to 2017 to 2019). The library was generated by the immunoSEQ multiplex PCR assay. For the multiplex PCR, a mixture combining 60 forward primers for TCR Vbeta segments and 13 reverse primers for TCR Jbeta segments was used. Drawn from immuneACCESS, this table holds only the in-frame rearrangements with V and J called that TCRdb kept. Clones are partly lost; checked studies trace under half to an unresolved V gene and leave the rest unexplained. The sample table records 110,000 to 150,000 clones; 82% of these occur just once. Together, the top ten hold about 3.4% of the sample. The sample taken for sequencing was PBMCs. All receptors derive from a male donor in good health and CMV-seronegative.

This rearrangement joins TRBV19 to TRBJ2-2; D is unclear. This CDR3 is built from 15 residues. Germline loops: CDR1 LNHDA, CDR2 SQIVND (reference sequence). Trimming took 5 bases from V and 2 from J, leaving 12 bases between them. Here the CDR3 reads CASSPLGTNTGELFF. The CDR3 nucleotides are TGTGCCAGTAGTCCCCTGGGCACTAACACCGGGGAGCTGTTTTTT.

The J gene is TRBJ1-3, the V gene TRBV5-1; 7 bases map to TRBD1. The CDR3 has 15 amino acids. The V gene's germline CDR1 is SGHRS and CDR2 YFSETQ. V dropped 4 bases and J dropped 2; count of bases not matched to a gene: 6. The CDR3, as DNA: TGCGCCAGCAGCCTAGCGACAGGGCCTGGAAACACCATATATTTT. As protein: CASSLATGPGNTIYF.

This chain connects TRBV5-1 to TRBJ2-7; maybe TRBD2 (5 bases). CDR1 and CDR2 from the germline V gene are SGHRS and YFSETQ. This CDR3 is 13 amino acids long. The ends were cut back, 0 bases at V and 5 bases at J, with 9 bases in the middle. The CDR3 DNA reads TGCGCCAGCAGCTTGGCCGCCGGGGACGAGCAGTACTTC. This sequence encodes CASSLAAGDEQYF.

This sequence joins TRBV5-1 and TRBJ2-7; TRBD1 aligns across 10 bases. The germline V gene encodes CDR1 SGHRS and CDR2 YFSETQ. CDR3 length: 15 residues. J was trimmed by 1 base and V by 4 bases; bases with no gene match: 5. DNA for the CDR3: TGCGCCAGCAGCCCCGGGACAGGGGCTTCCTACGAGCAGTACTTC. It yields the protein CASSPGTGASYEQYF.

The J gene is TRBJ2-3, the V gene TRBV6-1, with 7 nucleotides matching TRBD2. The CDR3 is made up of 14 amino acids. J was trimmed by 0 bases and V by 6 bases; bases with no gene match: 3. Germline CDR1 is MNHNS and CDR2 is SASEGT. The CDR3 protein is CASRAGSSTDTQYF. The CDR3 DNA sequence: TGTGCCAGCAGAGCGGGGTCTAGCACAGATACGCAGTATTTT.

The J gene is TRBJ2-3, the V gene TRBV7-9; TRBD2 agrees at 11 bases. The germline CDR1 and CDR2 sequences are SEHNR and FQNEAQ (reference sequence). CDR3 length: 19 amino acids. After removal of 0 bases from V and 0 bases from J, the junction contained 8 bases not matched to a gene. Here the CDR3 reads CASSLARLAGLASTDTQYF. As DNA, the CDR3 is TGTGCCAGCAGCTTAGCAAGACTAGCGGGGTTGGCTAGCACAGATACGCAGTATTTT.

Regarding this clone: Germline and junction disagree at one end, which may indicate a read error. The chain employs TRBV5-6 and TRBJ1-2, with TRBD1 identical over 9 bases. CDR3 size: 14 residues. The germline V gene encodes CDR1 SGHDT and CDR2 YYEEEE. CDR3 sequence reads: CASGLGTGTYGYTF. The CDR3, as DNA: TGTGCCAGCGGCTTAGGGACAGGGACCTATGGCTACACCTTC.

The gene calls are TRBV19 and TRBJ1-3; possible D gene TRBD1, 6 bases. This CDR3 region has 15 residues. From germline, CDR1 is LNHDA and CDR2 SQIVND (reference sequence). V lost 5 bases, J lost 0 bases, and 11 bases lay in between. The DNA for the CDR3 is TGTGCCAGTAGTGGCGCAGGGGCCTCTGGAAACACCATATATTTT. It translates to CASSGAGASGNTIYF.

This clone appeared once. This chain connects TRBV28 to TRBJ1-5; 7 bases align to TRBD1. CDR3 length equals 14 residues. The trim removed 10 bases at V and 3 bases at J, leaving 9 bases unmatched. In germline, CDR1 is MDHEN, CDR2 SYDVKM. CDR3 region: CATGTAEVNQPQHF. The CDR3 DNA reads TGTGCCACCGGGACAGCCGAAGTCAATCAGCCCCAGCATTTT.

This chain connects TRBV28 to TRBJ1-5, with no clear D. The germline V gene has CDR1 MDHEN and CDR2 SYDVKM. This CDR3 is built from 14 residues. V was cut by 7 bases and J by 3 bases, with 13 bases left in between. CDR3 DNA sequence: TGTGCCAGCATATCGGGAAGCTACAATCAGCCCCAGCATTTT. Translating it yields CASISGSYNQPQHF. The whole variable domain, filled in from reference TRBV28 and TRBJ1-5, reads DVKVTQSSRYLVKRTGEKVFLECVQDMDHENMFWYRQDPGLGLRLIYFSYDVKMKEKGDIPEGYSVSREKKERFSLILESASTNQTSMYLCASISGSYNQPQHFGDGTRLSIL.

This clone was detected a few times. The chain recombines TRBV11-2 with TRBJ2-5, with D unclear. V lost 1 base, J lost 5 bases, and 8 bases lay in between. The germline CDR1 and CDR2 sequences are SGHAT and FQNNGV. The CDR3 spans 13 residues. The CDR3, as DNA: TGTGCCAGCAGCTTAGTTTTAGTGGAGACCCAGTACTTC. Translated, it gives CASSLVLVETQYF. Full variable domain (missing parts from reference TRBV11-2 and TRBJ2-5): EAGVAQSPRYKIIEKRQSVAFWCNPISGHATLYWYQQILGQGPKLLIQFQNNGVVDDSQLPKDRFSAERLKGVDSTLKIQPAKLEDSAVYLCASSLVLVETQYFGPGTRLLVL.

This clone appeared once. This chain joins TRBV5-5 and TRBJ2-7; 8 bases fit TRBD2. This CDR3 has 15 residues. Trimming took 4 bases from V and 4 from J; bases not matched to a gene: 10. CDR1 SGHKS and CDR2 YYEKEE come from the germline V gene (reference sequence). The CDR3 spells CASSRSSGGGYEQYF. As DNA, the CDR3 is TGTGCCAGCAGCCGGTCCTCCGGGGGGGGATACGAGCAGTACTTC.

This clone has only a few counts. The chain carries TRBV11-2 and TRBJ2-3; 9 nucleotides match TRBD1. Germline V gene sequence: CDR1 SGHAT, CDR2 FQNNGV. Unmatched junction bases numbered 12, after V lost 4 bases and J lost 4 bases. The CDR3 covers 17 residues. The CDR3 nucleotides are TGTGCCAGCAGCTCTTTCACGACAGGGGGTTTCGCAGATACGCAGTATTTT. Residues: CASSSFTTGGFADTQYF.

The chain combines TRBV5-4 with TRBJ2-1; 12 bases map to TRBD2. The CDR3 contains 17 residues. The V gene end was trimmed by 1 base and the J gene end by 8 bases; junction bases not matched to a gene: 10. In germline, CDR1 is SGHNT, CDR2 YYREEE (reference sequence). The CDR3 DNA is TGTGCCAGCAGCTTGTTGTCCCCTAGCGGGAGGGCCTATGAGCAGTTCTTC. This gives the protein CASSLLSPSGRAYEQFF.

This rearrangement joins TRBV6-1 to TRBJ1-5, with D unresolved. Looked up from germline, CDR1 is MNHNS and CDR2 is SASEGT. The V end was cut by 5 bases, the J end by 9 bases, with 11 bases between. The CDR3 length is 12 residues. The CDR3 loop is CASSLRSGPQHF. CDR3 DNA sequence: TGTGCCAGCAGTTTACGTTCCGGGCCCCAGCATTTT.

The chain has TRBV9 and TRBJ2-7; tentative D call: TRBD2 (6 bases). From germline, CDR1 is SGDLS and CDR2 YYNGEE. The CDR3 covers 15 residues. Trimming shortened V by 3 bases and J by 5 bases, and 18 bases separated the two germline ends. CDR3 protein: CASSEEGTSLDEQYF. DNA of the CDR3: TGTGCCAGCAGCGAGGAGGGGACTTCTCTGGACGAGCAGTACTTC.

This clone was observed once. V gene TRBV7-7 combines with J gene TRBJ2-7; D not resolved. Germline values: CDR1 SSHAT, CDR2 FNYEAQ (reference sequence). The V end was cut by 5 bases, the J end by 6 bases, with 14 bases between. This CDR3 is built from 13 residues. CDR3 sequence: CASSASVSSEQYF. The CDR3 bases are TGTGCCAGCAGCGCGAGCGTGTCGAGCGAGCAGTACTTC. Looking up the rest from reference TRBV7-7 and TRBJ2-7 gives the full variable domain: GAGVSQSPRYKVTKRGQDVTLRCDPISSHATLYWYQQALGQGPEFLTYFNYEAQPDKSGLPSDRFSAERPEGSISTLTIQRTEQRDSAMYRCASSASVSSEQYFGPGTRLTVT.

The chain recombines TRBV4-1 with TRBJ1-4, with D perhaps TRBD1 (6 bases). The CDR3 has 15 residues. V was cut by 2 bases and J by 4 bases, with 11 bases left in between. Germline V lookup: CDR1 MGHRA, CDR2 YSYEKL. CDR3 amino acids: CASSQQTGFNEKLFF. The CDR3 DNA is TGCGCCAGCAGCCAACAGACAGGCTTTAATGAAAAACTGTTTTTT.

The chain recombines TRBV6-5 with TRBJ2-5; 9 nucleotides match TRBD1. V was pared by 6 bases and J by 5 bases, with 10 bases of the junction left unmatched. Germline V gives CDR1 MNHEY, CDR2 SVGAGI. CDR3 length: 15 residues. The CDR3 reads CASSDVGQGMETQYF. For the CDR3, the DNA is TGTGCCAGCAGCGACGTGGGACAGGGAATGGAGACCCAGTACTTC.

The chain is built from TRBV29-1 and TRBJ2-2, with 8 bases identical to TRBD1. V shed 0 bases and J 5 bases; nucleotides not matched to a gene: 11. Germline CDR1 reads SQVTM; CDR2 reads ANQGSEA. The CDR3 spans 17 residues. The CDR3 loop is CSVEDLTGTGLTGELFF. The CDR3 bases are TGCAGCGTTGAAGACCTAACCGGGACAGGACTAACCGGGGAGCTGTTTTTT.

The chain combines TRBV21-1 with TRBJ2-1; the D call TRBD2 from the table was never checked on the DNA. TRBV21-1 has pseudogene status. The CDR3 totals 17 residues. CDR3 DNA sequence: TGTGCCAGCAGCCCTCCTAAGATCCCCGTTCCCTACAATGAGCAGTTCTTC. This codes for CASSPPKIPVPYNEQFF.

The gene calls are TRBV25-1 and TRBJ1-2; D gene uncertain. Germline CDR1 reads MGHDK; CDR2 reads SYGVNS. V gave up 7 bases and J gave up 7 bases, with 13 bases separating them. The CDR3 contains 12 residues. The CDR3 DNA sequence: TGTGCCAGCATCTCCCCCATCGGTGGCTACACCTTC. It translates to CASISPIGGYTF.

V usage is TRBV5-4 and J usage is TRBJ2-1; D possibly corresponds to TRBD2 (6 bases). Germline CDR1 is SGHNT and CDR2 is YYREEE (reference sequence). The CDR3 is 13 residues long. V lost 1 base and J lost 7, with 9 bases in between. The CDR3 coding sequence is TGTGCCAGCAGCTTGTATGGGGGGAATGAGCAGTTCTTC. Translated: CASSLYGGNEQFF.